This TCR beta chain appears in the sequencing data of a study of cytomegalovirus exposure and HLA in healthy donors. The PCR made use of 60 Vbeta and 13 Jbeta primers. The table came from immunoSEQ multiplex PCR; TCRdb's copy has only in-frame clones and leaves some out. Of roughly 140,000 clones detected, approximately 84% appear once; the ten largest clones hold less than 2.5%. This CDR3 region has 15 residues. Trimming removed 4 bases from V and 4 bases from J; junction bases left unmatched: 5. CDR1 is SNHLY and CDR2 is FYNNEI in the germline V gene. This chain connects TRBV2 to TRBJ1-2; TRBD1 matches at 11 bases. This TCR was recovered from a woman aged 18-30 years in good health and CMV-seronegative. Sequencing was performed on PBMCs. The CDR3 loop is CASSGTGGAGYGYTF. CDR3 DNA: TGTGCCAGCAGTGGGACAGGGGGCGCGGGCTATGGCTACACCTTC.